The 29 T cell receptor beta chains in this list originate from one sample, sequenced in a study of T cells in Graves' hyperthyroidism and ophthalmopathy. TCR beta CDR3 sequences were amplified from RNA transcripts. A first-round RT-PCR of the TCR CDR3 used the HTBI primer set. TCRdb itself ran the multiplex PCR reads through MiXCR, one entry per CDR3 protein. The repertoire includes around 100,000 distinct CDR3 sequences, 40% to 50% of them detected once, and roughly 24% sits in the top ten. The sequenced material came from blood. Receptors originate from a man aged 35-49 years with Graves' hyperthyroidism.

The rearrangement joins TRBV9 to TRBJ1-3; D unresolved. V lost 3 bases, J lost 8 bases, and 24 bases lay in between. The CDR3 totals 17 residues. Germline CDR1 and CDR2: SGDLS and YYNGEE. CDR3 in amino acids: CASSAQTDFNYGYTIYF. The CDR3 DNA follows: TGTGCCAGCAGCGCTCAGACCGACTTCAACTATGGCTACACCATATATTTT.

This clonotype was recorded many times. The rearrangement links TRBV5-1 to TRBJ2-1, with a weak D call TRBD1 (5 bases). The CDR3 runs to 15 residues. The germline gives CDR1 SGHRS, CDR2 YFSETQ. The V and J ends lost 2 bases and 4 bases respectively, with 13 bases between them. The CDR3 loop reads CASSFKPDSYNEQFF. For the CDR3, the DNA is TGCGCCAGCAGCTTTAAACCTGACAGTTACAATGAGCAGTTCTTC.

V usage is TRBV10-2 and J usage is TRBJ1-4, with TRBD1 identical over 8 bases. Germline trimming cut 8 bases from V and 8 bases from J; bases unmatched to any gene: 10. Germline values: CDR1 WSHSY, CDR2 SAAADI. The CDR3 has 14 residues. The CDR3 protein is CASPSTGVTEKLFF. The CDR3 DNA is TGCGCCAGCCCCTCGACAGGGGTAACGGAAAAACTGTTTTTT.

The chain has TRBV19 and TRBJ1-3; D is unclear. Germline V gene data show CDR1 as LNHDA and CDR2 as SQIVND (reference sequence). The CDR3 extends over 14 amino acids. Trimming stripped 5 bases from V and 0 bases from J, with 8 bases between. The CDR3 region has the DNA TGTGCCAGTAGTCTCCGGGACTCTGGAAACACCATATATTTT. This gives the protein CASSLRDSGNTIYF.

The V call is TRBV9, the J call TRBJ2-1; D possibly matches TRBD1 or TRBD2 (5 bases each). CDR1 is SGDLS, CDR2 YYNGEE, per germline. The V end was cut by 5 bases, the J end by 9 bases, with 18 bases between. This CDR3 contains 14 residues. The CDR3 is CASSGGRGAGEQFF. The CDR3 DNA is TGTGCCAGCAGTGGGGGACGAGGGGCCGGTGAGCAGTTCTTC.

This clonotype was observed many times. This chain joins TRBV6-6 and TRBJ2-7; 8 bases match TRBD2. This CDR3 comprises 13 residues. From germline, CDR1 is MNHNY and CDR2 SVGAGI (reference sequence). Trimming at V came to 5 bases and at J to 6 bases, leaving 6 bases not matched to a gene. The CDR3 reads CASSRGGAGEQYF. The CDR3 DNA reads TGTGCCAGCAGTCGGGGGGGGGCCGGCGAGCAGTACTTC.

This clonotype has a single count. At one boundary the junction diverges from the germline segment, which might be a read error. The rearrangement joins TRBV20-1 to TRBJ1-1, with D uncertain. This CDR3 is built from 15 residues. CDR1 DFQATT and CDR2 SNEGSKA come from the germline V gene (reference sequence). Here the CDR3 DNA reads TGCAGTGCTAGAGTCACACAAGTCGGGAACACTGAGGCTTCCTTT. Translating it yields CSARVTQVGNTEASF.

The chain has TRBV7-6 and TRBJ1-2, with D perhaps matching TRBD1 (6 bases). Germline CDR1 reads SGHVS; CDR2 reads FNYEAQ. This CDR3 comprises 14 residues. V lost 4 bases and J 8 bases, leaving 17 bases between the germline ends. The CDR3 region has the DNA TGTGCCAGCAGCTCTCAACAGGGATATGGAGGCTACACCTTC. Its translation is CASSSQQGYGGYTF.

With regard to this clonotype: One end of the junction fails to match germline, which may point to a read error. The chain couples TRBV7-2 to TRBJ2-2; the D is unclear. CDR3 size: 13 residues. Germline loops: CDR1 SGHTA, CDR2 FQGNSA. CDR3 region: CASSVASGGELFF. Here the CDR3 DNA reads TGTGCCAGCAGCGTAGCCTCGGGCGGGGAGCTGTTTTTT.

The rearrangement links TRBV5-1 to TRBJ2-5; D is possibly TRBD2 (6 bases). The germline CDR1 and CDR2 sequences are SGHRS and YFSETQ. The CDR3 consists of 18 residues. V dropped 4 bases and J dropped 4 bases, with 26 bases sitting between them. CDR3 in DNA: TGCGCCAGCAGCCCCCGCTATAGCGCGGGGAATGTCCGAGAGACCCAGTACTTC. Residues: CASSPRYSAGNVRETQYF.

Turning to this clonotype: A junction boundary mismatches the germline segment, possibly from a read error. This chain links TRBV7-6 with TRBJ2-7, with D possibly TRBD2 on 6 matching bases. The CDR3 spans 12 residues. The germline gives CDR1 SGHVS, CDR2 FNYEAQ. The CDR3 loop is CASSFYGGERYF. In DNA, the CDR3 is TGTGCTAGCAGCTTCTACGGGGGTGAGCGGTACTTC.

The chain employs TRBV5-4 and TRBJ1-1; D ambiguous. CDR1 is SGHNT, CDR2 YYREEE, per germline (reference sequence). V lost 3 bases, J lost 10 bases, and 13 bases lay in between. The CDR3 totals 12 residues. The CDR3 loop reads CASSSVATGAFF. CDR3 nucleotide sequence: TGTGCCAGCAGCTCGGTGGCCACGGGAGCTTTCTTT.

The chain uses TRBV7-9 and TRBJ2-5; tentatively, D is TRBD2 (7 bases). The germline CDR1 and CDR2 sequences are SEHNR and FQNEAQ (reference sequence). The CDR3 is 15 residues long. The ends were cut back, 1 base at V and 4 bases at J, with 13 bases in the middle. CDR3 sequence (DNA): TGTGCCAGCAGCTTAGGGGGGGGCGCGAGAGAGACCCAGTACTTC. It specifies CASSLGGGARETQYF.

There are many counts of this clonotype. V usage is TRBV19 and J usage is TRBJ1-6; TRBD1 matches 8 bases. From germline, CDR1 is LNHDA and CDR2 SQIVND (reference sequence). The V segment lost 5 bases and the J segment 7 bases; nucleotides outside the gene matches: 7. CDR3 length equals 15 residues. CDR3 region: CASSALDRDNSPLHF. In DNA form, the CDR3 reads TGTGCCAGTAGTGCCCTGGACAGGGACAATTCACCCCTCCACTTT.

V and J are TRBV12-3 or TRBV12-4 and TRBJ1-2, with TRBD1 matching over 9 bases. V shed 4 bases and J 2 bases; nucleotides not matched to a gene: 5. This CDR3 spans 15 amino acids. The CDR3 spells CASSSWTGENYGYTF. CDR3 in DNA: TGTGCCAGCAGTTCCTGGACAGGGGAGAACTATGGCTACACCTTC.

There are many counts of this clonotype. The V call is TRBV20-1, the J call TRBJ2-6; D may be TRBD2 (6 bases). This CDR3 contains 18 residues. The germline gives CDR1 DFQATT, CDR2 SNEGSKA (reference sequence). Trimming removed 3 bases from V and 2 bases from J, with 20 bases in between. CDR3 DNA sequence: TGCAGTGCTAGTCTCCGGGGGAGATTAGTGGCTGGGGCCAACGTCCTGACTTTC. Translated: CSASLRGRLVAGANVLTF.

This chain connects TRBV2 to TRBJ1-2; TRBD1 is a possible D gene (5 bases). Looked up from germline, CDR1 is SNHLY and CDR2 is FYNNEI. V was clipped by 4 bases and J by 8 bases, with 14 bases between them. The CDR3 has 13 residues. The CDR3 DNA follows: TGTGCCAGCAGTGTTTCAGGGTCTTGGGGCTACACCTTC. This sequence encodes CASSVSGSWGYTF.

This clonotype was counted once. With a much larger clone just one base away, this may be a read error. The rearrangement uses TRBV11-2 and TRBJ2-1; tentatively, D is TRBD1 (6 bases). Germline V lookup: CDR1 SGHAT, CDR2 FQNNGV. This CDR3 region has 15 residues. V gave up 4 bases and J gave up 3 bases, with 13 bases separating them. The CDR3 bases are TGTGCCAGCAGCTCCCCTACAGGGCTCTACAATGAGCAGTTCTTC. This sequence encodes CASSSPTGLYNEQFF.

In its sample, this clonotype was seen many times. The chain has TRBV5-1 and TRBJ2-7; 9 bases are shared with TRBD1. The germline CDR1 and CDR2 sequences are SGHRS and YFSETQ. This CDR3 is 15 amino acids long. The V and J ends lost 3 bases and 6 bases, in that order; junction bases with no gene match: 10. CDR3 residues: CASSWSGTGSLEQYF. The CDR3 DNA reads as TGCGCCAGCAGCTGGAGCGGGACAGGGTCCCTCGAGCAGTACTTC.

This clonotype was counted at least ten times. The rearrangement joins TRBV5-1 to TRBJ1-1; D is perhaps TRBD1 (5 bases). Trimming stripped 2 bases from V and 4 bases from J, with 9 bases between. The germline V gene has CDR1 SGHRS and CDR2 YFSETQ. The CDR3 spans 13 residues. The CDR3 sequence is CASSLGAGTEAFF. Written as DNA, the CDR3 is TGCGCCAGCAGCTTAGGGGCGGGCACTGAAGCTTTCTTT.

With respect to this clonotype: Its ends do not fully match the called genes, so a read error is possible. This chain links TRBV24-1 with TRBJ1-2, with a tentative D call TRBD1 (6 bases). The length of the CDR3 is 15 residues. In germline, CDR1 is KGHDR, CDR2 SFDVKD. This CDR3 is CASSLWDDRRDRYTF. The CDR3 DNA sequence: TGTGCCAGCAGTTTATGGGACGACAGGAGGGATCGCTACACCTTC.

This clonotype was detected once. The rearrangement joins TRBV19 to TRBJ1-1; possibly TRBD1 for D (6 bases). Germline V gene sequence: CDR1 LNHDA, CDR2 SQIVND (reference sequence). Trimming shortened V by 3 bases and J by 2 bases, and 10 bases separated the two germline ends. This CDR3 comprises 14 residues. DNA of the CDR3: TGTGCCAGTAGTATCAAGGGGGGAAACACTGAAGCTTTCTTT. Residues: CASSIKGGNTEAFF.

This clonotype was counted ten times or more. J is TRBJ2-7 and V is TRBV20-1; D is ambiguous. V was pared by 4 bases and J by 0 bases, with 10 bases between. The CDR3 sequence is 13 residues long. Germline V lookup: CDR1 DFQATT, CDR2 SNEGSKA (reference sequence). The CDR3 loop is CSANYQHSYEQYF. In DNA form, the CDR3 reads TGCAGTGCTAACTACCAGCACTCCTACGAGCAGTACTTC.

With regard to this clonotype: Being one base from a much bigger clone, this may be a read error. The chain combines TRBV12-3 or TRBV12-4 with TRBJ2-7; D gene uncertain. The ends were cut back, 6 bases at V and 5 bases at J, with 14 bases in the middle. The CDR3 sequence is 13 residues long. CDR3 in DNA: TGTGCCAGCAGCCCTCCCCCCGGTAACGAGCAGTACTTC. This translates into CASSPPPGNEQYF.

This clonotype was seen at least ten times. V is TRBV5-1 and J is TRBJ1-1; D is unclear. CDR1 and CDR2 from the germline V gene are SGHRS and YFSETQ. Trimming removed 4 bases at V and 1 base at J, with 8 bases between. CDR3 length equals 13 residues. The CDR3 loop reads CASSRQENTEAFF. The CDR3 region has the DNA TGCGCCAGCAGCCGGCAGGAGAACACTGAAGCTTTCTTT.

The chain is built from TRBV25-1 and TRBJ2-3; D might be TRBD2 (6 bases). Germline CDR1 is MGHDK and CDR2 is SYGVNS. The germline V and J ends were trimmed by 5 bases and 2 bases, with 14 bases remaining between them. This CDR3 comprises 15 residues. The DNA of the CDR3 is TGTGCCAGCAGTACCTCCGGGACTGACACAGATACGCAGTATTTT. Translated, it gives CASSTSGTDTDTQYF.

In regard to this clonotype: This could be a read error, since a much larger clone is one nucleotide away. This CDR3 is missing its conserved last phenylalanine or tryptophan, likely due to a read error. The chain carries TRBV6-1 and TRBJ2-1; D is uncertain. The CDR3 consists of 16 residues. V was clipped by 0 bases and J by 4 bases, with 13 bases between them. CDR1 and CDR2 (germline): MNHNS, SASEGT. The CDR3 sequence: CASSEAASGRYNEQFC. CDR3 coding DNA: TGTGCCAGCAGTGAAGCAGCGTCCGGGCGGTACAATGAGCAGTTCTGC.

This chain connects TRBV25-1 to TRBJ2-7, with D maybe TRBD2 (5 bases). CDR3 length: 12 residues. Trimming removed 8 bases from V and 4 bases from J, with 12 bases in between. The germline gives CDR1 MGHDK, CDR2 SYGVNS. CDR3 in DNA: TGTGCCAGCTTGGAGAGGGATTACGAGCAGTACTTC. Translation: CASLERDYEQYF.

A remark on this clonotype: The germline gene is not matched at one end of the junction; a read error may be the cause. The gene calls are TRBV11-2 and TRBJ2-1; 7 nucleotides align to TRBD1. CDR3 length: 16 residues. CDR1 is SGHAT and CDR2 is FQNNGV in the germline V gene. CDR3 sequence reads: CASRLLGGSSHNEQFF. The CDR3 DNA follows: TGTGCCAGCCGCCTCCTAGGGGGCAGCTCCCACAATGAGCAGTTCTTC.